Following are 27 T cell receptor beta chains from one sample sequenced in a study of T cell changes during pregnancy in multiple sclerosis. Clones were sequenced by immunoSEQ multiplex PCR, and TCRdb holds only the in-frame ones, with some missing. The data hold roughly 60,000 clones, with roughly 90% observed a single time. Sequenced here: peripheral blood, sampled in the second trimester of pregnancy. These receptors were taken from a female donor with multiple sclerosis, enrolled in a pregnancy study.

The chain carries TRBV6-1 and TRBJ2-7, with D possibly matching TRBD1 (5 bases). The germline CDR1 and CDR2 sequences are MNHNS and SASEGT. The ends were cut back, 7 bases at V and 4 bases at J, with 17 bases in the middle. The CDR3 has 14 residues. CDR3 DNA sequence: TGTGCCAGCATAAAGGGGTCCCAGAATTACGAGCAGTACTTC. It codes for CASIKGSQNYEQYF.

The J gene is TRBJ2-1, the V gene TRBV7-8; no definite D call. The CDR3 spans 13 residues. In germline, CDR1 is SGHVS, CDR2 FQNEAQ. V lost 5 bases and J lost 6, with 11 bases in between. The CDR3 nucleotides are TGTGCCAGCAGCCCGCCGTTAGCCAATGAGCAGTTCTTC. As protein: CASSPPLANEQFF.

The sample holds a few counts of this clone. The V gene is TRBV27, the J gene TRBJ1-1; D unclear. CDR3 length equals 15 residues. Between the trimmed V and J ends, which lost 5 bases and 3 bases, there was a span of 16 bases. CDR1 and CDR2 (germline): MNHEY, SMNVEV (reference sequence). The CDR3, as DNA: TGTGCCAGCAGTCACCCCCAAGGGAGCTACACTGAAGCTTTCTTT. This translates into CASSHPQGSYTEAFF.

V is TRBV29-1 and J is TRBJ2-7; perhaps TRBD2 as D (6 bases). The germline gives CDR1 SQVTM, CDR2 ANQGSEA. The CDR3 length is 12 residues. With 7 bases removed from V and 2 bases from J, the gap between germline ends came to 12 bases. In DNA, the CDR3 is TGCAGCGCTGGGCGGGGTGCCTACGAGCAGTACTTC. It codes for CSAGRGAYEQYF.

V is TRBV30 and J is TRBJ2-7; tentative D call: TRBD2 (5 bases). Germline CDR1 reads GTSNPN; CDR2 reads SVGIG (reference sequence). V lost 1 base, J lost 7 bases, and 11 bases lay in between. The CDR3 covers 12 residues. The CDR3 nucleotides are TGTGCCTGGAGTGACCCTCCGGGGGAGCAGTACTTC. Translating it yields CAWSDPPGEQYF.

This rearrangement joins TRBV6-1 to TRBJ2-7; D is unresolved. The CDR3 is made up of 12 amino acids. In germline, CDR1 is MNHNS, CDR2 SASEGT. Trimming shortened V by 5 bases and J by 4 bases, and 9 bases separated the two germline ends. CDR3 loop: CASSIIRYEQYF. CDR3 sequence (DNA): TGTGCCAGCAGTATAATTAGATACGAGCAGTACTTC.

The chain has TRBV11-2 and TRBJ2-5, with 7 bases lining up with TRBD1. The germline CDR1 and CDR2 sequences are SGHAT and FQNNGV. Trimming cost V 5 bases and J 4 bases; bases outside gene matches: 4. The CDR3 is 13 amino acids. The chain's CDR3 is CASSPRQGETQYF. Here the CDR3 DNA reads TGTGCCAGCAGCCCACGACAGGGAGAGACCCAGTACTTC.

This rearrangement joins TRBV7-2 to TRBJ2-7, with TRBD2 matching over 10 bases. This CDR3 has 14 residues. The V gene's germline CDR1 is SGHTA and CDR2 FQGNSA. V trimming: 5 bases; J trimming: 2 bases; junction bases outside the gene matches: 3. The CDR3 DNA sequence: TGTGCCAGCAGCCGGACTAGCGGCCCCTACGAGCAGTACTTC. Its protein is CASSRTSGPYEQYF.

This clone was found once. The chain uses TRBV5-1 and TRBJ2-7, with 8 bases matching TRBD1. The germline gives CDR1 SGHRS, CDR2 YFSETQ. The V gene end was trimmed by 4 bases and the J gene end by 2 bases; junction bases not matched to a gene: 8. The CDR3 loop spans 15 amino acids. The CDR3 reads CASSRTPGQAYEQYF. CDR3 bases: TGCGCCAGCAGCCGAACCCCGGGACAGGCCTACGAGCAGTACTTC.

The chain combines TRBV7-2 with TRBJ1-5, with 7 bases that match TRBD1. Germline V lookup: CDR1 SGHTA, CDR2 FQGNSA. Losses at the gene ends were 5 bases for V and 5 bases for J; bases not matched to a gene: 3. CDR3 size: 13 residues. The CDR3 bases are TGTGCCAGCAGCCAGGGGGTCCATCAGCCCCAGCATTTT. This gives the protein CASSQGVHQPQHF.

J is TRBJ2-7 and V is TRBV6-5; TRBD1 agrees at 7 bases. J was trimmed by 2 bases and V by 2 bases; bases with no gene match: 3. The CDR3 totals 14 residues. The V gene's germline CDR1 is MNHEY and CDR2 SVGAGI. The CDR3 sequence is CASSYSRGPYEQYF. DNA for the CDR3: TGTGCCAGCAGTTACAGTAGGGGGCCCTACGAGCAGTACTTC.

The V gene is TRBV2, the J gene TRBJ1-1; no firm D call. This CDR3 spans 13 amino acids. CDR1 and CDR2 from the germline V gene are SNHLY and FYNNEI. Trimming pared 6 bases from V and 1 base from J, leaving 9 bases between. The CDR3 nucleotides read TGTGCCAGCAGGACACCAGCGAACACTGAAGCTTTCTTT. This gives the protein CASRTPANTEAFF.

In its sample, this clone was seen once. This chain uses TRBV10-3 with TRBJ1-3; 7 positions match TRBD1. The germline V gene encodes CDR1 ENHRY and CDR2 SYGVKD. The V segment lost 5 bases and the J segment 0 bases; nucleotides outside the gene matches: 7. The CDR3 length is 16 residues. CDR3: CAISRDRDHSGNTIYF. CDR3 coding DNA: TGTGCCATCAGTCGGGACAGAGATCACTCTGGAAACACCATATATTTT.

The chain recombines TRBV9 with TRBJ2-5; TRBD2 matches 11 bases. The CDR3 contains 15 residues. Per the germline V gene, CDR1 is SGDLS and CDR2 is YYNGEE. After removal of 0 bases from V and 3 bases from J, the junction contained 1 base not matched to a gene. The CDR3 DNA reads as TGTGCCAGCAGCGTAGGGGGACTAGCGGAAGAGACCCAGTACTTC. Translation gives CASSVGGLAEETQYF.

This sequence joins TRBV21-1 and TRBJ2-7; the table's D call of TRBD2 was not tested on the DNA. TRBV21-1 is a pseudogene. The CDR3 length is 17 residues. CDR3 sequence (DNA): TGTGCCAGCAGCAAGCCGGGACTAGCGGGGAACTCCTACGAGCAGTACTTC. It yields the protein CASSKPGLAGNSYEQYF.

This clone was seen just once. This chain connects TRBV19 to TRBJ1-4; 8 bases agree with TRBD1. CDR1 and CDR2 (germline): LNHDA, SQIVND (reference sequence). J lost 7 bases, V lost 2 bases, and 6 bases had no gene match. CDR3 length: 15 residues. For the CDR3, the DNA is TGTGCCAGTAGTATAAACCCAGGACAGGGTGAAAAACTGTTTTTT. This gives the protein CASSINPGQGEKLFF. The variable domain in full, with the rest retrieved from reference TRBV19 and TRBJ1-4, is DGGITQSPKYLFRKEGQNVTLSCEQNLNHDAMYWYRQDPGQGLRLIYYSQIVNDFQKGDIAEGYSVSREKKESFPLTVTSAQKNPTAFYLCASSINPGQGEKLFFGSGTQLSVL.

The V call is TRBV11-2, the J call TRBJ2-3, with 8 nucleotides matching TRBD2. CDR1 and CDR2 from the germline V gene are SGHAT and FQNNGV. After removal of 3 bases from V and 2 bases from J, the junction contained 7 bases not matched to a gene. This CDR3 is 16 amino acids long. The CDR3 nucleotides read TGTGCCAGCAGCTTTAGCGGGATCCGCCTCACAGATACGCAGTATTTT. Amino acids: CASSFSGIRLTDTQYF.

V usage is TRBV4-2 and J usage is TRBJ2-7; the D is unclear. The CDR3 sequence is 15 residues long. Trimming removed 1 base at V and 1 base at J, with 11 bases between. The germline V gene encodes CDR1 LGHNA and CDR2 YNFKEQ. CDR3 bases: TGTGCCAGCAGCCAAGGTAGTCAAGTGTCCTACGAGCAGTACTTC. Translation: CASSQGSQVSYEQYF.

For the CDR3, the DNA is TGTGCCAGTAGTATAGCCACAGGGTACAATCAGCCCCAGCATTTT. It yields the protein CASSIATGYNQPQHF. The chain uses TRBV19 and TRBJ1-5; possibly TRBD1 for D (6 bases). This CDR3 spans 15 amino acids. The germline V and J ends were trimmed by 1 base and 3 bases, with 10 bases remaining between them. The germline CDR1 and CDR2 sequences are LNHDA and SQIVND (reference sequence).

V and J are TRBV19 and TRBJ2-2, with 9 bases lining up with TRBD2. The V gene end was trimmed by 2 bases and the J gene end by 5 bases; junction bases not matched to a gene: 6. This CDR3 is 16 amino acids long. Germline V lookup: CDR1 LNHDA, CDR2 SQIVND (reference sequence). CDR3: CASSIRLAGRTGELFF. CDR3 DNA sequence: TGTGCCAGTAGTATAAGGCTAGCGGGACGTACCGGGGAGCTGTTTTTT. The full variable domain, completed using reference TRBV19 and TRBJ2-2, is DGGITQSPKYLFRKEGQNVTLSCEQNLNHDAMYWYRQDPGQGLRLIYYSQIVNDFQKGDIAEGYSVSREKKESFPLTVTSAQKNPTAFYLCASSIRLAGRTGELFFGEGSRLTVL.

The V and J genes are TRBV7-6 and TRBJ2-7; the D is unclear. V was pared by 1 base and J by 2 bases, with 18 bases between. The CDR3 totals 17 residues. CDR1 is SGHVS and CDR2 is FNYEAQ in the germline V gene. The CDR3, as DNA: TGTGCCAGCAGCTTAGAGGTGTGGCGGCAGACCCCCTACGAGCAGTACTTC. Residues: CASSLEVWRQTPYEQYF.

The gene calls are TRBV19 and TRBJ1-1; no clear D. CDR1 is LNHDA, CDR2 SQIVND, per germline (reference sequence). The V end lost 2 bases, the J end lost 7 bases, and 11 bases lay between the germline ends. The CDR3 spans 13 residues. Written as DNA, the CDR3 is TGTGCCAGTAGTATATGGGCAGGCTTTGAAGCTTTCTTT. Protein product: CASSIWAGFEAFF.

In nucleotides, the CDR3 is TGTGCCAGCAGCTTAACGGGGACTTTAAGCTCCTACGAGCAGTACTTC. Its protein product is CASSLTGTLSSYEQYF. This rearrangement joins TRBV7-6 to TRBJ2-7, with D perhaps matching TRBD2 (6 bases). The CDR3 consists of 16 residues. V lost 2 bases and J 0 bases, leaving 14 bases between the germline ends. Per germline, CDR1 SGHVS and CDR2 FNYEAQ.

The chain couples TRBV6-6 to TRBJ2-1; TRBD2 aligns across 9 bases. The CDR3 totals 13 residues. V shed 7 bases, J shed 3 bases, and the junction held 1 base outside the gene matches. The V gene's germline CDR1 is MNHNY and CDR2 SVGAGI (reference sequence). Written as DNA, the CDR3 is TGTGCCAGCAAGACTAGCGGCTACAATGAGCAGTTCTTC. Translation: CASKTSGYNEQFF.

The V call is TRBV7-9, the J call TRBJ1-2; TRBD1 might be the D (5 bases). The V and J ends lost 5 bases and 0 bases respectively, with 13 bases between them. The germline CDR1 and CDR2 sequences are SEHNR and FQNEAQ (reference sequence). The CDR3 covers 15 residues. CDR3 coding DNA: TGTGCCAGCAGCCTGACAGCCAACTCTAACTATGGCTACACCTTC. Its protein product is CASSLTANSNYGYTF.

The chain carries TRBV5-1 and TRBJ2-2; TRBD2 is a possible D gene (6 bases). CDR3 length: 15 amino acids. The ends were cut back, 4 bases at V and 4 bases at J, with 14 bases in the middle. Germline lookup yields CDR1 SGHRS and CDR2 YFSETQ. CDR3 sequence reads: CASSPAGGSTGELFF. DNA for the CDR3: TGCGCCAGCAGCCCCGCTGGGGGGAGCACCGGGGAGCTGTTTTTT.

This sequence joins TRBV20-1 and TRBJ2-5; TRBD2 aligns across 9 bases. J was trimmed by 7 bases and V by 5 bases; bases with no gene match: 2. Germline loops: CDR1 DFQATT, CDR2 SNEGSKA (reference sequence). The CDR3 is made up of 11 amino acids. This CDR3 is CSAEREVTQYF. CDR3 nucleotide sequence: TGCAGTGCTGAGCGGGAGGTGACCCAGTACTTC.